The sequence of this T cell receptor (beta chain) was determined in a study of cytomegalovirus exposure and HLA in healthy donors. General study results and limits: Within the data, a cluster of highly shared sequence variants was likely a sequencing artifact. Indistinguishable V segments, including TRBV6-2 and TRBV6-3, were excluded.

V dropped 3 bases and J dropped 7 bases, with 7 bases sitting between them. Germline V CDR1 and CDR2: DFQATT, SNEGSKA (reference sequence). This CDR3 is 11 amino acids long. 60 Vbeta and 13 Jbeta primers were used in PCR. Assay: immunoSEQ multiplex PCR; the TCRdb copy retains only in-frame clones and omits some. Its clone listing holds 80,000 or so clones. In the case of this clone: Its antigen is undetermined.

The specimen sequenced was PBMCs. The chain uses TRBV20-1 and TRBJ2-1; possible D gene TRBD2, 5 bases. This TCR derives from a young woman in good health and CMV-seronegative. CDR3 loop: CSASRENEQFF. The CDR3 DNA reads as TGCAGTGCTAGTAGGGAGAATGAGCAGTTCTTC.